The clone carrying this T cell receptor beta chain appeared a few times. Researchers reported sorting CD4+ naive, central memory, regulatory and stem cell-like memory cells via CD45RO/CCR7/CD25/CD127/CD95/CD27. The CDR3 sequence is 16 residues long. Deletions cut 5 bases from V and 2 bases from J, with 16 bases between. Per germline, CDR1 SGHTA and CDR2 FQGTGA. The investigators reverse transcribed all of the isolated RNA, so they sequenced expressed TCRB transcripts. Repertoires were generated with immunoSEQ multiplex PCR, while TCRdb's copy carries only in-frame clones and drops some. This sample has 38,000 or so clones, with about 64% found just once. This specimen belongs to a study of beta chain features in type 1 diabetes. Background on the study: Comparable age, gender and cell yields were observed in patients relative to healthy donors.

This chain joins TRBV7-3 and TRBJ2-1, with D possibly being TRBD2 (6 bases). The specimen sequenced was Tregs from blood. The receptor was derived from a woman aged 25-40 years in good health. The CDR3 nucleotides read TGTGCCAGCAGCCCCCGTCCGGGAGAGACCTACAATGAGCAGTTCTTC. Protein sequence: CASSPRPGETYNEQFF.